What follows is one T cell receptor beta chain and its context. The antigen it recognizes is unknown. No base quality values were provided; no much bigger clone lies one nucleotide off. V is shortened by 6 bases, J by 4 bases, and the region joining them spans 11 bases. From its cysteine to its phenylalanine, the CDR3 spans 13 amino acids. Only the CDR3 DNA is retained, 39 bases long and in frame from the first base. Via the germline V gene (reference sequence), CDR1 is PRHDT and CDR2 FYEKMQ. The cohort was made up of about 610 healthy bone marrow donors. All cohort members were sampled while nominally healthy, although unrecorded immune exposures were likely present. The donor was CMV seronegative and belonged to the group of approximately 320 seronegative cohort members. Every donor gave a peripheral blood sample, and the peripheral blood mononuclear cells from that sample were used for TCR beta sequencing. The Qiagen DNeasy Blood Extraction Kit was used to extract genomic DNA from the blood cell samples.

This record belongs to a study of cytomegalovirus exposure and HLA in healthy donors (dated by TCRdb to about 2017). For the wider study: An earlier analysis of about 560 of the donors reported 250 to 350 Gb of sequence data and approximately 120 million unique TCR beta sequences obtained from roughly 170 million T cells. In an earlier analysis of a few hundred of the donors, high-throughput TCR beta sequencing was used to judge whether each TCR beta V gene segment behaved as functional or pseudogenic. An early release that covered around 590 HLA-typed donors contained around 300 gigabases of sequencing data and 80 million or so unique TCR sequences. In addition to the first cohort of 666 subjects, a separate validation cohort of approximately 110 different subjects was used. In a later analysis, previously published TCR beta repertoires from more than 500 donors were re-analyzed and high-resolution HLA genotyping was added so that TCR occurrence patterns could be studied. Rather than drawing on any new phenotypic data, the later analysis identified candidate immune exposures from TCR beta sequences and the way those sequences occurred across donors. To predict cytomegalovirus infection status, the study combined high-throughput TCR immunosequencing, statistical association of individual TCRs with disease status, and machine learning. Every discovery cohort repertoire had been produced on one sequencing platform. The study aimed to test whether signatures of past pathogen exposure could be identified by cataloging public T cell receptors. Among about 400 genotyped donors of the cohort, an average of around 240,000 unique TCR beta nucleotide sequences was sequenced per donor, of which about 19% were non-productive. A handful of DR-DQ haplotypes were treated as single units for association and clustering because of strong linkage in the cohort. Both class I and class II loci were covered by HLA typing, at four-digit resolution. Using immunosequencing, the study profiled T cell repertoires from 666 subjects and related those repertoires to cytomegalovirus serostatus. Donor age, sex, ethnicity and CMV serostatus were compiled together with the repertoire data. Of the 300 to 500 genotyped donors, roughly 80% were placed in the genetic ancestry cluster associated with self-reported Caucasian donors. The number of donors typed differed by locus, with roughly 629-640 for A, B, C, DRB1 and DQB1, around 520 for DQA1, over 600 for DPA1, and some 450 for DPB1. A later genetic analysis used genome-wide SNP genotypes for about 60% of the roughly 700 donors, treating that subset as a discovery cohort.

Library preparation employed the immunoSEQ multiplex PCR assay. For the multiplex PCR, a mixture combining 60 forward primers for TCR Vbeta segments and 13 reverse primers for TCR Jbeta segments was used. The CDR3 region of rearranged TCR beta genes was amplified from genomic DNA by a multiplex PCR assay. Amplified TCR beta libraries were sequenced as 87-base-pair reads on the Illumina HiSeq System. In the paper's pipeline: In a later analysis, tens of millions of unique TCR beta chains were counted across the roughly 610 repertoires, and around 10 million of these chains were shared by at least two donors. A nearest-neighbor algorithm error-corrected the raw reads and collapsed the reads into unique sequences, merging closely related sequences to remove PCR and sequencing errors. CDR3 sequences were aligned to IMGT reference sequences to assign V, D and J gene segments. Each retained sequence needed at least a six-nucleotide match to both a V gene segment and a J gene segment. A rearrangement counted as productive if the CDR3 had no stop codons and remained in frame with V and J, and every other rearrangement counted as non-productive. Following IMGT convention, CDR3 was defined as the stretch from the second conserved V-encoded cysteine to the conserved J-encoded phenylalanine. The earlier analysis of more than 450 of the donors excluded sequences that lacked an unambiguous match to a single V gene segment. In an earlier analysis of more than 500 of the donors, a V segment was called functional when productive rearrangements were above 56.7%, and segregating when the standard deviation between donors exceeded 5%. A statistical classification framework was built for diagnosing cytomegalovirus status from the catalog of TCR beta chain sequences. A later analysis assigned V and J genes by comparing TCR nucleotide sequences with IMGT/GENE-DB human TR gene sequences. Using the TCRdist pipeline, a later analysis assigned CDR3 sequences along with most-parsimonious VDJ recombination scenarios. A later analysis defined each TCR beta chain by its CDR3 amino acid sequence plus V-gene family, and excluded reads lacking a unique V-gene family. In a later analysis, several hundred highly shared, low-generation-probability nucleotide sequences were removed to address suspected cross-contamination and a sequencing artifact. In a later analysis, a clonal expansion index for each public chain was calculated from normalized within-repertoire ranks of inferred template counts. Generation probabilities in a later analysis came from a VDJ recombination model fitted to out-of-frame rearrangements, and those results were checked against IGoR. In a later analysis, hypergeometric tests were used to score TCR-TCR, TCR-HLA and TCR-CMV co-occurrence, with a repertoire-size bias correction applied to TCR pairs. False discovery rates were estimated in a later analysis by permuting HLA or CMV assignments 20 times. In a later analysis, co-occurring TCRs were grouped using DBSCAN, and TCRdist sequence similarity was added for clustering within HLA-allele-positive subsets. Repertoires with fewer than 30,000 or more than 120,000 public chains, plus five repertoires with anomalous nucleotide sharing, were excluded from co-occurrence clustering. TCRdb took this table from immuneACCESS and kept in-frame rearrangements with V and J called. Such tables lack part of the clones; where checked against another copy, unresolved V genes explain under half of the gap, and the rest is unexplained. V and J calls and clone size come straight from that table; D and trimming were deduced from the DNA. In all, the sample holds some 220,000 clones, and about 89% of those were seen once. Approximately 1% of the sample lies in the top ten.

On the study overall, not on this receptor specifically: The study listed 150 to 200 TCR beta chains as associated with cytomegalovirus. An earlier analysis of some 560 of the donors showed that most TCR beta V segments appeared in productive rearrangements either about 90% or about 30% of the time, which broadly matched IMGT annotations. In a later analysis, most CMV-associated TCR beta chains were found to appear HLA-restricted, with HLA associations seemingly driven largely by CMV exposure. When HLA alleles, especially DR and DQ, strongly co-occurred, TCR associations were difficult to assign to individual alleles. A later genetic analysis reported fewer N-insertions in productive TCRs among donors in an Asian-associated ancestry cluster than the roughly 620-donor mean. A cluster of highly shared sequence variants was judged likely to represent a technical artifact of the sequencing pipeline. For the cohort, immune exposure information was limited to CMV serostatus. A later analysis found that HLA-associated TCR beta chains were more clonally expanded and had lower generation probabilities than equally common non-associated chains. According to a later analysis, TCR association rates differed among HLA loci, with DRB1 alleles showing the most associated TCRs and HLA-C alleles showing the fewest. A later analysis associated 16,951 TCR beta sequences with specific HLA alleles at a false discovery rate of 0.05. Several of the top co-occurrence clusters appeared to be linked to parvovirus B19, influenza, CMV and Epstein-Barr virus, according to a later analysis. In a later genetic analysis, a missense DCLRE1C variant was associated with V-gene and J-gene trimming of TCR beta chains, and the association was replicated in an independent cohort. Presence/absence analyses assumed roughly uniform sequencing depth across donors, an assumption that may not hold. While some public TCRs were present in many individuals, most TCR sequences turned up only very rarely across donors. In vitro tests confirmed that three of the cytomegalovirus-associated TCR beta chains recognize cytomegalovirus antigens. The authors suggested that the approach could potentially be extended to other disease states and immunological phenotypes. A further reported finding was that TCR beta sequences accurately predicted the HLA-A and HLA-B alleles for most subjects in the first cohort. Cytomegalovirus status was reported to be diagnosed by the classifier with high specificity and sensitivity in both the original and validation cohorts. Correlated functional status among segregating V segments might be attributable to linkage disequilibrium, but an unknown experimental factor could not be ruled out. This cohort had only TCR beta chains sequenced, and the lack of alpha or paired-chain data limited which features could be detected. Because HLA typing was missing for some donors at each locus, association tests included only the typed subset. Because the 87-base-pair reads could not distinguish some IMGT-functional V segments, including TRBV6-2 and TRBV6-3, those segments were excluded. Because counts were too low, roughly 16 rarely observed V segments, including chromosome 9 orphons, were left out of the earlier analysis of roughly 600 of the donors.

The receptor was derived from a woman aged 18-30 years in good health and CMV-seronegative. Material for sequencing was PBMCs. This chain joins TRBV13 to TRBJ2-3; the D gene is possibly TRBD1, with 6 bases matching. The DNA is TGTGCCAGCAGTTTACAGGGTTCAGATACGCAGTATTTT. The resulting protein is CASSLQGSDTQYF.